One sample yielded the 25 T cell receptor beta chains listed below, sequenced in a study of blood T cell repertoires in COVID-19. Repertoires were generated with immunoSEQ multiplex PCR, while TCRdb's copy carries only in-frame clones and drops some. The data hold roughly 330,000 clones, with around 83% observed a single time. The sequencing sample was made of peripheral blood. Source of these receptors: a woman in her fifties or sixties with acute or convalescent COVID-19.

V and J are TRBV19 and TRBJ1-1; no reliable D call. Trimming removed 6 bases from V and 5 bases from J, with 13 bases in between. The CDR3 spans 13 residues. Per germline, CDR1 LNHDA and CDR2 SQIVND (reference sequence). The CDR3 nucleotides read TGTGCCAGTAGGCGGTCCGGATTGACTGAAGCTTTCTTT. This translates into CASRRSGLTEAFF.

V and J are TRBV28 and TRBJ2-3; D perhaps matches TRBD1 (5 bases). V lost 6 bases to trimming and J lost 0 bases, with 13 bases between them. The CDR3 sequence is 15 residues long. Germline CDR1 reads MDHEN; CDR2 reads SYDVKM. Here the CDR3 reads CASRGRFLSTDTQYF. The CDR3 DNA reads TGTGCCAGCAGGGGGCGGTTTCTTAGCACAGATACGCAGTATTTT.

The chain employs TRBV10-1 and TRBJ2-2; 7 bases align to TRBD1. Germline CDR1 WNHNN, CDR2 SYGVQD (reference sequence). The CDR3 spans 12 residues. Trimming removed 10 bases from V and 5 bases from J; junction bases left unmatched: 4. CDR3 protein: CATTGDTGELFF. DNA of the CDR3: TGCGCCACCACAGGGGATACCGGGGAGCTGTTTTTT.

This sequence joins TRBV19 and TRBJ2-4; D call uncertain. The germline V gene has CDR1 LNHDA and CDR2 SQIVND (reference sequence). Trimming removed 5 bases at V and 8 bases at J, with 16 bases between. This CDR3 comprises 14 residues. Here the CDR3 reads CASSHPATADIQYF. The CDR3 nucleotides are TGTGCCAGTAGTCATCCGGCAACGGCGGACATTCAGTACTTC. The full variable domain, rest sourced from reference TRBV19 and TRBJ2-4, is DGGITQSPKYLFRKEGQNVTLSCEQNLNHDAMYWYRQDPGQGLRLIYYSQIVNDFQKGDIAEGYSVSREKKESFPLTVTSAQKNPTAFYLCASSHPATADIQYFGAGTRLSVL.

This clone was seen a single time. CDR3 in amino acids: CSVEDLGAVGYTF. The CDR3 bases are TGCAGCGTTGAAGATCTGGGGGCGGTTGGCTACACCTTC. The chain recombines TRBV29-1 with TRBJ1-2; a weak D match, TRBD1 (6 bases). Germline V CDR1 and CDR2: SQVTM, ANQGSEA. Trimming shortened V by 0 bases and J by 7 bases, and 12 bases separated the two germline ends. CDR3 length: 13 amino acids.

The chain combines TRBV2 with TRBJ2-7; the D gene is possibly TRBD1 (6 bases). The CDR3 covers 11 residues. Trimming stripped 10 bases from V and 7 bases from J, with 14 bases between. The germline V gene encodes CDR1 SNHLY and CDR2 FYNNEI. CDR3: CATLGAGEQYF. Here the CDR3 DNA reads TGTGCCACCTTGGGGGCTGGGGAGCAGTACTTC.

This sequence joins TRBV2 and TRBJ1-1; D is unclear. Germline V lookup: CDR1 SNHLY, CDR2 FYNNEI. The CDR3 is 14 residues long. Trimming left V 5 bases short and J 4 bases short, with 14 bases between. CDR3 region: CASSPGVSGTEAFF. The CDR3 bases are TGTGCCAGCAGTCCCGGCGTCAGCGGCACTGAAGCTTTCTTT. The full variable domain, completed using reference TRBV2 and TRBJ1-1, is EPEVTQTPSHQVTQMGQEVILRCVPISNHLYFYWYRQILGQKVEFLVSFYNNEISEKSEIFDDQFSVERPDGSNFTLKIRSTKLEDSAMYFCASSPGVSGTEAFFGQGTRLTVV.

This chain connects TRBV6-1 to TRBJ1-1; TRBD1 aligns across 7 bases. Germline V gives CDR1 MNHNS, CDR2 SASEGT. Losses at the gene ends were 3 bases for V and 5 bases for J; bases not matched to a gene: 3. The CDR3 spans 13 residues. The CDR3 loop reads CASSDGDRTEAFF. The CDR3, as DNA: TGTGCCAGCAGTGACGGGGACAGAACTGAAGCTTTCTTT.

The chain employs TRBV5-1 and TRBJ2-5, with a tentative D call TRBD2 (5 bases). The CDR3 totals 16 residues. Germline V gives CDR1 SGHRS, CDR2 YFSETQ. V gave up 0 bases and J gave up 4 bases, with 16 bases separating them. CDR3 region: CASSLGGDGGRETQYF. CDR3 nucleotides: TGCGCCAGCAGCTTGGGGGGAGACGGTGGGCGAGAGACCCAGTACTTC.

This clone was recorded a few times. CDR3 nucleotide sequence: TGTGCCAGTAGTACTGGCTGGCAGAACAACAATGAGCAGTTCTTC. Protein: CASSTGWQNNNEQFF. The chain uses TRBV19 and TRBJ2-1; no clear D gene. Trimming took 4 bases from V and 5 from J, leaving 15 bases between them. The germline V gene encodes CDR1 LNHDA and CDR2 SQIVND (reference sequence). The CDR3 covers 15 residues. Looking up the rest from reference TRBV19 and TRBJ2-1 gives the full variable domain: DGGITQSPKYLFRKEGQNVTLSCEQNLNHDAMYWYRQDPGQGLRLIYYSQIVNDFQKGDIAEGYSVSREKKESFPLTVTSAQKNPTAFYLCASSTGWQNNNEQFFGPGTRLTVL.

This clone turned up a few times. The chain employs TRBV4-3 and TRBJ1-4; D possibly corresponds to TRBD1 (5 bases). Germline V lookup: CDR1 LGHNA, CDR2 YSLEER. V lost 4 bases, J lost 6 bases, and 9 bases lay in between. The CDR3 has 13 amino acids. The CDR3, as DNA: TGCGCCAGCAGCCCGCGACAGTATGAAAAACTGTTTTTT. This sequence encodes CASSPRQYEKLFF.

V and J are TRBV6-6 and TRBJ1-1; D may be TRBD1 (6 bases). V was clipped by 5 bases and J by 3 bases, with 13 bases between them. There are 14 residues in the CDR3. CDR1 is MNHNY and CDR2 is SVGAGI in the germline V gene (reference sequence). CDR3 nucleotides: TGTGCCAGCAGTCCACAGGGCGGTTACACTGAAGCTTTCTTT. Its protein product is CASSPQGGYTEAFF.

As concerns this clone: One end of the junction varies from germline; a read error may be responsible. This chain uses TRBV28 with TRBJ2-3; D remains ambiguous. CDR1 and CDR2 from the germline V gene are MDHEN and SYDVKM. The CDR3 runs 13 residues. The chain's CDR3 is CVSSHQDTDTQYF. The CDR3 DNA reads TGTGTCAGCAGTCATCAGGACACAGATACGCAGTATTTT.

This sequence joins TRBV19 and TRBJ2-7; 7 positions match TRBD1. Germline values: CDR1 LNHDA, CDR2 SQIVND (reference sequence). V gave up 5 bases and J gave up 12 bases; unmatched junction bases: 7. The CDR3 sequence is 11 residues long. CDR3: CASSFPTGWYF. The CDR3 DNA follows: TGTGCCAGTAGTTTCCCGACAGGGTGGTACTTC.

The rearrangement uses TRBV6-4 and TRBJ1-6, with D tentatively TRBD1 (6 bases). V was clipped by 2 bases and J by 3 bases, with 14 bases between them. CDR1 is MRHNA, CDR2 SNTAGT, per germline. The CDR3 is 17 amino acids. The CDR3 nucleotides are TGTGCCAGCAGTGACCTACAGGGAGCGGACTATAATTCACCCCTCCACTTT. Amino acids: CASSDLQGADYNSPLHF.

The chain employs TRBV6-6 and TRBJ2-1; D is perhaps TRBD2 (5 bases). The CDR3 totals 13 residues. The V and J ends lost 5 bases and 4 bases respectively, with 9 bases between them. Germline CDR1 reads MNHNY; CDR2 reads SVGAGI (reference sequence). The CDR3 sequence: CASSPDLYNEQFF. The DNA of the CDR3 is TGTGCCAGCAGTCCGGACTTATACAATGAGCAGTTCTTC.

The chain combines TRBV12-5 with TRBJ2-5; D is perhaps TRBD2 (6 bases). The CDR3 has 14 amino acids. The germline V gene has CDR1 LGHNT and CDR2 FRNRAP. Trimming took off 2 bases at V and 5 bases at J, with 12 bases between the two ends. The CDR3 spells CASGLNGGTETQYF. The CDR3, as DNA: TGTGCTAGTGGTTTGAACGGGGGTACCGAGACCCAGTACTTC.

V gene TRBV15 combines with J gene TRBJ2-2; the match to TRBD2 covers 11 bases. After removal of 0 bases from V and 0 bases from J, the junction contained 9 bases not matched to a gene. The V gene's germline CDR1 is LNHNV and CDR2 YYDKDF (reference sequence). The CDR3 sequence is 20 residues long. CDR3 DNA: TGTGCCACCAGCAGAGATTTATTGGGACTAGCGGAAACGAACACCGGGGAGCTGTTTTTT. It encodes CATSRDLLGLAETNTGELFF. The variable domain in full, with the rest retrieved from reference TRBV15 and TRBJ2-2, is DAMVIQNPRYQVTQFGKPVTLSCSQTLNHNVMYWYQQKSSQAPKLLFHYYDKDFNNEADTPDNFQSRRPNTSFCFLDIRSPGLGDTAMYLCATSRDLLGLAETNTGELFFGEGSRLTVL.

In this sample, this clone turned up once. The chain couples TRBV3-1 (or the pseudogene TRBV3-2) to TRBJ1-1; D possibly corresponds to TRBD1 (5 bases). Germline V gives CDR1 LGHDT, CDR2 YNNKEL (reference sequence). The V end was cut by 5 bases, the J end by 5 bases, with 15 bases between. This CDR3 spans 14 amino acids. CDR3 protein: CASSSMGRETEAFF. The CDR3 bases are TGTGCCAGCAGCTCGATGGGCAGGGAAACTGAAGCTTTCTTT.

The gene calls are TRBV3-1 (or the pseudogene TRBV3-2) and TRBJ1-1, with D perhaps matching TRBD1 (6 bases). V was trimmed by 0 bases and J by 1 base, leaving 18 bases between them. CDR3 length: 18 residues. Germline loops: CDR1 LGHDT, CDR2 YNNKEL (reference sequence). The CDR3 sequence: CASSQDRPGTFPNTEAFF. The CDR3 bases are TGTGCCAGCAGCCAAGATCGTCCCGGGACATTCCCGAACACTGAAGCTTTCTTT.

This clone was counted once. The rearrangement joins TRBV12-5 to TRBJ1-4; the D gene is possibly TRBD1 (5 bases). The germline V gene has CDR1 LGHNT and CDR2 FRNRAP. V lost 1 base and J 7 bases, leaving 19 bases between the germline ends. This CDR3 has 17 amino acids. The CDR3 loop is CASGLATRTVGGEKLFF. The CDR3 DNA follows: TGTGCTAGTGGTTTGGCGACTAGGACTGTGGGGGGTGAAAAACTGTTTTTT.

The genes are TRBV27 and TRBJ2-1; 11 bases are shared with TRBD1. V shed 7 bases and J 6 bases; nucleotides not matched to a gene: 8. Germline CDR1 is MNHEY and CDR2 is SMNVEV (reference sequence). The CDR3 consists of 15 residues. DNA of the CDR3: TGTGCCAGCACCAACCTAGGGACAGGGGGCAATGAGCAGTTCTTC. Its translation: CASTNLGTGGNEQFF.

The CDR3 loop is CASRGLSYYGYTF. The CDR3 DNA reads as TGTGCCAGCAGGGGCCTATCGTACTATGGCTACACCTTC. The chain carries TRBV6-5 and TRBJ1-2, with unresolved D. V dropped 6 bases and J dropped 3 bases, with 11 bases sitting between them. CDR3 length equals 13 residues. CDR1 and CDR2 from the germline V gene are MNHEY and SVGAGI.

This rearrangement joins TRBV6-5 to TRBJ1-4; 7 bases align to TRBD1. From germline, CDR1 is MNHEY and CDR2 SVGAGI. The CDR3 runs to 13 residues. Trimming at V came to 6 bases and at J to 7 bases, leaving 5 bases not matched to a gene. The CDR3 coding sequence is TGTGCCAGCAGCGTCGCAGGGGGTGAAAAACTGTTTTTT. Its protein product is CASSVAGGEKLFF.

In its sample, this clone was seen once. The chain joins TRBV28 to TRBJ1-1; D may be TRBD1 (5 bases). CDR3 length equals 15 residues. The V end lost 3 bases, the J end lost 4 bases, and 15 bases lay between the germline ends. Germline assignment: CDR1 MDHEN and CDR2 SYDVKM. CDR3 DNA: TGTGCCAGCAGTTTGGTGGGGCAGGGATTCACTGAAGCTTTCTTT. Translating gives CASSLVGQGFTEAFF.